The 17 T cell receptor beta chains presented below share a single source sample, sequenced in a study of Graves' ophthalmopathy and Graves' hyperthyroidism. As the template, RNA transcripts were used to amplify TCR beta CDR3 regions. Second-round multiplex PCR came after first-round RT-PCR with HTBI primers. TCRdb reprocessed the multiplex PCR reads with MiXCR, giving one entry per CDR3 protein. The profile covers about 500,000 distinct CDR3 sequences, with 35% to 40% appearing a single time and about 4.6% taken by the ten largest. The sample comprised peripheral blood or thyroid tissue (not recorded which). These receptors were taken from an adult man with Graves' hyperthyroidism.

There are many counts of this clonotype. The rearrangement links TRBV15 to TRBJ1-5; D is ambiguous. Looked up from germline, CDR1 is LNHNV and CDR2 is YYDKDF (reference sequence). The CDR3 has 15 residues. Trimming shortened V by 0 bases and J by 4 bases, and 10 bases separated the two germline ends. In DNA form, the CDR3 reads TGTGCCACCAGCAGAGATAGGATAGGGAATCAGCCCCAGCATTTT. Protein: CATSRDRIGNQPQHF.

The V gene is TRBV7-3, the J gene TRBJ2-3; 7 bases map to TRBD2. The junction had 10 bases not matched to a gene; V was cut back by 3 bases and J by 4 bases. Looked up from germline, CDR1 is SGHTA and CDR2 is FQGTGA. The CDR3 runs to 16 residues. The CDR3 nucleotides read TGTGCCAGCAGCTTTCTACCGCGGGAGTACGCAGATACGCAGTATTTT. As protein: CASSFLPREYADTQYF.

Only a few counts were recorded for this clonotype. The CDR3 DNA reads as TGTGCCAGCGGCTTAGCGGGCACAGATACGCAGTATTTT. Protein product: CASGLAGTDTQYF. This chain uses TRBV2 with TRBJ2-3; possibly TRBD2 for D (6 bases). Germline CDR1 SNHLY, CDR2 FYNNEI. V gave up 8 bases and J gave up 1 base, with 10 bases separating them. This CDR3 has 13 amino acids.

This clonotype was seen repeatedly, ten times or more. This chain joins TRBV9 and TRBJ2-5; 7 positions match TRBD2. The trim removed 3 bases at V and 2 bases at J, leaving 4 bases unmatched. The CDR3 extends over 14 amino acids. Germline V gene data show CDR1 as SGDLS and CDR2 as YYNGEE. The CDR3 region has the DNA TGTGCCAGCAGCGCAAGACTAGCACAAGAGACCCAGTACTTC. It translates to CASSARLAQETQYF.

This clonotype was counted at least ten times. One junction end disagrees with the germline gene, perhaps due to a read error. The chain links TRBV6-1 to TRBJ1-1; D remains ambiguous. The CDR3 is made up of 12 amino acids. Per germline, CDR1 MNHNS and CDR2 SASEGT. CDR3 region: CASREVVTEAFF. The CDR3 region has the DNA TGTGCCAGCAGGGAAGTCGTCACTGAAGCTTTCTTT.

This clonotype was detected only once. The chain uses TRBV7-2 and TRBJ2-7; TRBD1 agrees at 11 bases. V lost 5 bases to trimming and J lost 6 bases; unmatched junction nucleotides: 12. Germline loops: CDR1 SGHTA, CDR2 FQGNSA. This CDR3 comprises 16 residues. This CDR3 reads CASSPSGGQGGREQYF. In DNA, the CDR3 is TGTGCCAGCAGCCCTAGTGGGGGACAGGGGGGTCGCGAGCAGTACTTC.

This sequence joins TRBV7-3 and TRBJ2-1; 8 bases map to TRBD2. J lost 6 bases, V lost 4 bases, and 2 bases had no gene match. Germline V gene lookup returns CDR1 SGHTA and CDR2 FQGTGA. The CDR3 contains 13 residues. The CDR3 sequence is CASSSGLVNEQFF. The CDR3 DNA reads TGTGCCAGCAGCTCGGGACTAGTCAATGAGCAGTTCTTC. The full variable domain, completed using reference TRBV7-3 and TRBJ2-1, is GAGVSQTPSNKVTEKGKYVELRCDPISGHTALYWYRQSLGQGPEFLIYFQGTGAADDSGLPNDRFFAVRPEGSVSTLKIQRTERGDSAVYLCASSSGLVNEQFFGPGTRLTVL.

V usage is TRBV30 and J usage is TRBJ1-6, with D hard to call. CDR3 length: 13 amino acids. Germline CDR1 reads GTSNPN; CDR2 reads SVGIG (reference sequence). Here the CDR3 reads CAGQHADNSPLHF. For the CDR3, the DNA is TGTGCTGGTCAACATGCGGATAATTCACCCCTCCACTTT.

The V and J genes are TRBV7-8 and TRBJ2-3; D perhaps matches TRBD1 (5 bases). This CDR3 region has 15 residues. The V and J ends lost 0 bases and 3 bases respectively, with 10 bases between them. Per the germline V gene, CDR1 is SGHVS and CDR2 is FQNEAQ. Written as DNA, the CDR3 is TGTGCCAGCAGCTTAGCGTCAGGGTGGACAGATACGCAGTATTTT. This encodes CASSLASGWTDTQYF.

In this sample, this clonotype turned up many times. The V and J genes are TRBV5-1 and TRBJ2-2; the match to TRBD1 covers 8 bases. V shed 2 bases and J 5 bases; nucleotides not matched to a gene: 8. This CDR3 spans 16 amino acids. The V gene's germline CDR1 is SGHRS and CDR2 YFSETQ. In nucleotides, the CDR3 is TGCGCCAGCAGCTTAGACGGACAGGGCGGGACCGGGGAGCTGTTTTTT. Amino acid sequence: CASSLDGQGGTGELFF.

This clonotype was found a few times. A much larger clone differs from this one at a single base, so this may be a read error. The gene calls are TRBV7-3 and TRBJ2-5; TRBD2 is a possible D gene (5 bases). Germline V gene sequence: CDR1 SGHTA, CDR2 FQGTGA. This CDR3 contains 13 residues. The DNA for the CDR3 is TGTACCAGCAGCCAAGGAGCGGTGGAGACCCAGTACTTC. Its protein is CTSSQGAVETQYF.

The chain has TRBV9 and TRBJ2-3, with no clear D. Trimming took 1 base from V and 5 from J, leaving 14 bases between them. CDR1 and CDR2 from the germline V gene are SGDLS and YYNGEE. The CDR3 is 15 amino acids. The CDR3: CASSVRSDLEDTQYF. The CDR3 DNA reads TGTGCCAGCAGCGTAAGAAGCGATCTGGAAGATACGCAGTATTTT.

The sample holds a few counts of this clonotype. The chain uses TRBV7-8 and TRBJ1-5; D remains unclear. CDR1 and CDR2 from the germline V gene are SGHVS and FQNEAQ. The V gene lost 2 bases and the J gene lost 4 bases, with 15 bases spanning the gap. There are 16 residues in the CDR3. The CDR3 DNA sequence: TGTGCCAGCAGCTTACTGGCAGACCGGTATAATCAGCCCCAGCATTTT. This codes for CASSLLADRYNQPQHF.

This clonotype was observed at least ten times. The V gene is TRBV19, the J gene TRBJ2-7; the D gene is possibly TRBD1 (5 bases). This CDR3 contains 13 residues. V lost 4 bases to trimming and J lost 6 bases, with 13 bases between them. Germline assignment: CDR1 LNHDA and CDR2 SQIVND (reference sequence). The CDR3 spells CASSTRTGFEQYF. The DNA of the CDR3 is TGTGCCAGTAGTACCCGAACAGGCTTCGAGCAGTACTTC.

This clonotype was found many times. This chain links TRBV3-1 with TRBJ1-2; 7 bases are shared with TRBD1. The CDR3 extends over 13 amino acids. Germline trimming cut 4 bases from V and 3 bases from J; bases unmatched to any gene: 2. Germline CDR1 is LGHDT and CDR2 is YNNKEL (reference sequence). CDR3 sequence (DNA): TGTGCCAGCAGCCGACAGGGTTACTATGGCTACACCTTC. Amino acid sequence: CASSRQGYYGYTF.

This clonotype was seen at least ten times. The junction departs from the called germline gene at one end, perhaps through a read error. This chain uses TRBV7-7 with TRBJ2-5; 8 nucleotides match TRBD1. The germline gives CDR1 SSHAT, CDR2 FNYEAQ (reference sequence). This CDR3 is built from 14 residues. CDR3 region: CASSSGQGPETQYF. The CDR3 DNA follows: TGTGCTAGCAGCTCAGGACAGGGTCCGGAGACCCAGTACTTC.

As to this clonotype: An end of the junction does not agree with germline; a read error may underlie this. V gene TRBV2 combines with J gene TRBJ2-7; 7 bases map to TRBD1. The germline V gene encodes CDR1 SNHLY and CDR2 FYNNEI. This CDR3 contains 12 residues. The chain's CDR3 is CASIGQVRPGNF. CDR3 nucleotides: TGTGCCAGCATTGGACAGGTTCGTCCGGGAAATTTC.